One and the same sample provided the 18 T cell receptor beta chains below, sequenced in a study of CD8 T cells in Susac syndrome. After extraction with the RNeasy kit, 0.5 to 1 ug of the RNA was reverse transcribed using random hexamers. TCRdb called the immunoSEQ multiplex PCR reads again in MiXCR, with one record for every CDR3 protein. Altogether about 160,000 distinct CDR3 sequences are present, approximately 94% being singletons, with the ten largest covering 0.12%. Sample: CD4+ T cells from PBMCs. These receptor sequences come from a human donor with Susac syndrome.

The genes are TRBV11-2 and TRBJ2-1, with 8 positions matching TRBD2. This CDR3 comprises 13 residues. V gave up 6 bases and J gave up 15 bases; unmatched junction bases: 13. Germline V lookup: CDR1 SGHAT, CDR2 FQNNGV. The DNA of the CDR3 is TGTGCCAGCAGTCGGGCTGACGGGACTAGTCTGTTCTTC. This encodes CASSRADGTSLFF.

This clonotype was seen once. This sequence joins TRBV5-1 and TRBJ1-2; the D is unclear. Germline V gene sequence: CDR1 SGHRS, CDR2 YFSETQ. There are 16 residues in the CDR3. V lost 0 bases and J lost 5, with 17 bases in between. Here the CDR3 reads CASSLELGGGVYGYTF. For the CDR3, the DNA is TGCGCCAGCAGCTTGGAGCTTGGAGGCGGAGTATATGGCTACACCTTC.

The chain employs TRBV4-1 and TRBJ1-2; 9 positions agree with TRBD1. CDR1 MGHRA and CDR2 YSYEKL come from the germline V gene. CDR3 length: 15 residues. With V trimmed by 0 bases and J by 9 bases, 8 bases remained unmatched. CDR3 nucleotide sequence: TGCGCCAGCAGCCAAGAGGGTTCGGGACAGGGAAGCTACACCTTC. Its translation: CASSQEGSGQGSYTF.

The V call is TRBV2, the J call TRBJ2-6; D is ambiguous. The CDR3 covers 14 residues. Deletions cut 6 bases from V and 4 bases from J, with 10 bases between. Germline assignment: CDR1 SNHLY and CDR2 FYNNEI. CDR3 in DNA: TGTGCCAGCAGCCCTTCGCCGGGGGCCAACGTCCTGACTTTC. Encoded protein: CASSPSPGANVLTF.

J is TRBJ1-2 and V is TRBV29-1; perhaps TRBD1 as D (5 bases). Trimming took 6 bases from V and 8 from J, leaving 22 bases between them. Germline V gene data show CDR1 as SQVTM and CDR2 as ANQGSEA. The CDR3 sequence is 14 residues long. CDR3 nucleotide sequence: TGCAGCGTCCACCCTTTACAGGATTCCAGGGGCTACACCTTC. Translated: CSVHPLQDSRGYTF.

This clonotype has a single count. The chain joins TRBV27 to TRBJ1-5; D is possibly TRBD1 (6 bases). V lost 8 bases and J 5 bases, leaving 10 bases between the germline ends. Germline loops: CDR1 MNHEY, CDR2 SMNVEV (reference sequence). The CDR3 has 12 amino acids. The CDR3 sequence is CASGTLDQPQHF. CDR3 nucleotides: TGTGCCAGCGGGACATTAGATCAGCCCCAGCATTTT.

This clonotype has only one observation. This chain joins TRBV28 and TRBJ2-2; TRBD1 agrees at 9 bases. Germline V gene data show CDR1 as MDHEN and CDR2 as SYDVKM. There are 15 residues in the CDR3. V lost 5 bases and J lost 5; bases outside the gene matches: 6. The CDR3 coding sequence is TGTGCCAGCAGTGGACAGGGGCAGAGAACCGGGGAGCTGTTTTTT. Its protein is CASSGQGQRTGELFF.

This chain joins TRBV12-3 or TRBV12-4 and TRBJ1-1; the match to TRBD1 covers 10 bases. CDR3 length: 13 residues. Losses at the gene ends were 6 bases for V and 3 bases for J; bases not matched to a gene: 1. The chain's CDR3 is CASRGTGDTEAFF. CDR3 sequence (DNA): TGTGCCAGCAGGGGGACAGGGGACACTGAAGCTTTCTTT.

The chain combines TRBV20-1 with TRBJ1-6; D remains unclear. The V end was cut by 8 bases, the J end by 1 base, with 15 bases between. The CDR3 length is 15 residues. Germline V CDR1 and CDR2: DFQATT, SNEGSKA (reference sequence). The CDR3 loop is CSPAPRTSYNSPLHF. The CDR3 region has the DNA TGCAGTCCCGCCCCCAGGACTTCCTATAATTCACCCCTCCACTTT.

This clonotype has just one count. The chain employs TRBV4-1 and TRBJ2-1; 8 bases are a match to TRBD2. This CDR3 contains 20 residues. Trimming took 2 bases from V and 0 from J; bases not matched to a gene: 15. From germline, CDR1 is MGHRA and CDR2 YSYEKL. In nucleotides, the CDR3 is TGCGCCAGCAGCCAACCTAGTGGGGAAGCGGGGGAGAGCTCCTACAATGAGCAGTTCTTC. Its protein product is CASSQPSGEAGESSYNEQFF.

The CDR3 DNA is TGTGCCAGCAGACCCGCGGGAGCCTCCTACAATGAGCAGTTCTTC. Encoded protein: CASRPAGASYNEQFF. V gene TRBV28 combines with J gene TRBJ2-1; 7 bases match TRBD2. The germline V gene has CDR1 MDHEN and CDR2 SYDVKM. The trim removed 6 bases at V and 0 bases at J, leaving 5 bases unmatched. This CDR3 is 15 amino acids long.

The chain links TRBV9 to TRBJ2-7; a possible D gene is TRBD2 (5 bases). This CDR3 contains 14 residues. The germline V gene encodes CDR1 SGDLS and CDR2 YYNGEE. The V end was cut by 0 bases, the J end by 2 bases, with 9 bases between. CDR3 DNA sequence: TGTGCCAGCAGCGTAGGTCTAGCAGCCTACGAGCAGTACTTC. Translated, it gives CASSVGLAAYEQYF.

The rearrangement links TRBV6-5 to TRBJ1-2; D is ambiguous. Between the trimmed V and J ends, which lost 8 bases and 2 bases, there was a span of 9 bases. Germline values: CDR1 MNHEY, CDR2 SVGAGI. CDR3 length equals 12 residues. CDR3 nucleotides: TGTGCCAGCCGGAGCAGAAACTATGGCTACACCTTC. Protein sequence: CASRSRNYGYTF.

The chain combines TRBV29-1 with TRBJ1-4; no reliable D call. V was pared by 5 bases and J by 0 bases, with 10 bases between. Per the germline V gene, CDR1 is SQVTM and CDR2 is ANQGSEA. The length of the CDR3 is 14 residues. The DNA for the CDR3 is TGCAGCGTTTCCGGGCCTGCAACTAATGAAAAACTGTTTTTT. Its translation: CSVSGPATNEKLFF.

This clonotype was picked up one time. The J gene is TRBJ2-5, the V gene TRBV7-2; D tentatively reads TRBD1 or TRBD2 (5 bases each). V lost 3 bases, J lost 1 base, and 6 bases lay in between. The CDR3 totals 13 residues. Germline values: CDR1 SGHTA, CDR2 FQGNSA. Written as DNA, the CDR3 is TGTGCCAGCAGCTTCGGGACCCAAGAGACCCAGTACTTC. The encoded protein is CASSFGTQETQYF.

The chain uses TRBV5-4 and TRBJ2-5; no firm D call. CDR1 and CDR2 (germline): SGHNT, YYREEE (reference sequence). V was trimmed by 6 bases and J by 2 bases, leaving 17 bases between them. The CDR3 spans 15 residues. The CDR3 sequence: CASKGSRSLQETQYF. CDR3 in DNA: TGTGCCAGCAAGGGATCCAGGAGCCTGCAAGAGACCCAGTACTTC.

A single count supports this clonotype. This chain connects TRBV15 to TRBJ2-7; D unresolved. This CDR3 contains 14 residues. Germline V gene sequence: CDR1 LNHNV, CDR2 YYDKDF (reference sequence). V shed 0 bases and J shed 3 bases, with 9 bases lying between them. The CDR3 sequence is CATSREGSVYEQYV. Written as DNA, the CDR3 is TGTGCCACCAGCAGAGAGGGGTCGGTCTACGAGCAGTACGTC.

CDR3 coding DNA: TGTGCCTGGAGTCCAGGGAGGGATCAGCCCCAGCATTTT. This sequence encodes CAWSPGRDQPQHF. The chain joins TRBV30 to TRBJ1-5; TRBD1 might be the D (5 bases). V gave up 2 bases and J gave up 5 bases, with 10 bases separating them. Germline V gene sequence: CDR1 GTSNPN, CDR2 SVGIG (reference sequence). There are 13 residues in the CDR3.